This note documents a single TCR beta chain sequence. The sample is drawn from a study of T cells in Graves' hyperthyroidism and ophthalmopathy. Amplification targeted TCR beta CDR3 regions from RNA transcripts. A first-round RT-PCR of the TCR CDR3 used the HTBI primer set. TCRdb analysed the multiplex PCR reads with MiXCR anew, one entry per CDR3 protein. Seen here are 690,000 or so distinct CDR3 sequences, about 19% observed once, and the top ten hold approximately 16%. A roughly 10 ml volume of fresh peripheral blood provided the PBMCs. Sequenced material: blood. This TCR was recovered from a woman aged 50 to 65 with Graves' hyperthyroidism that later progressed to Graves' ophthalmopathy.

CDR3 protein: CADRGDNYGYTF. CDR3 coding DNA: TGTGCCGACAGGGGGGACAACTATGGCTACACCTTC. The gene calls are TRBV6-1 and TRBJ1-2; 9 bases are a match to TRBD1. The trim removed 11 bases at V and 2 bases at J, leaving 3 bases unmatched. Germline V gene lookup returns CDR1 MNHNS and CDR2 SASEGT. This CDR3 has 12 residues.